This entry lists 16 T cell receptor beta chains sequenced from one sample in a study of Graves' ophthalmopathy and Graves' hyperthyroidism. RNA transcripts were the source from which TCR beta CDR3 regions were amplified. A first-round RT-PCR used HTBI primers, followed by a second-round multiplex PCR. TCRdb called the multiplex PCR reads again in MiXCR, with one record for every CDR3 protein. The table shows about 160,000 distinct CDR3 sequences, with 35% to 50% occurring only once. The material sequenced was peripheral blood. These receptors were collected from a man in his thirties or forties with Graves' ophthalmopathy.

In its sample, this clonotype was seen many times. The genes are TRBV11-2 and TRBJ2-5; D unresolved. V gave up 9 bases and J gave up 5 bases, with 10 bases separating them. The length of the CDR3 is 11 residues. Germline V gene data show CDR1 as SGHAT and CDR2 as FQNNGV. The CDR3 spells CASGRGETQYF. The CDR3 DNA sequence: TGTGCCAGTGGCCGTGGGGAGACCCAGTACTTC. Drawing the rest from reference TRBV11-2 and TRBJ2-5, the complete variable domain is EAGVAQSPRYKIIEKRQSVAFWCNPISGHATLYWYQQILGQGPKLLIQFQNNGVVDDSQLPKDRFSAERLKGVDSTLKIQPAKLEDSAVYLCASGRGETQYFGPGTRLLVL.

This clonotype was picked up many times. The chain uses TRBV27 and TRBJ1-3, with 9 bases aligning to TRBD1. The CDR3 extends over 15 amino acids. J was trimmed by 2 bases and V by 6 bases; bases with no gene match: 5. CDR1 is MNHEY, CDR2 SMNVEV, per germline (reference sequence). In nucleotides, the CDR3 is TGTGCCAGCAGGAGGGGACAGGGAGCTGGAAACACCATATATTTT. This sequence encodes CASRRGQGAGNTIYF.

This sequence joins TRBV30 and TRBJ2-5, with 9 bases fitting TRBD2. V shed 0 bases and J 2 bases; nucleotides not matched to a gene: 10. Germline CDR1 and CDR2: GTSNPN and SVGIG (reference sequence). The CDR3 covers 17 residues. Here the CDR3 reads CAWSVPRGGRGQETQYF. DNA of the CDR3: TGTGCCTGGAGTGTACCCAGAGGCGGGAGGGGACAAGAGACCCAGTACTTC.

This clonotype has a count of ten or more. The CDR3 loop is CASSPGGRAWTQYF. DNA for the CDR3: TGTGCCAGCAGCCCGGGGGGGAGAGCCTGGACCCAGTACTTC. V is TRBV11-3 and J is TRBJ2-5; 8 nucleotides line up with TRBD2. Germline loops: CDR1 SGHNT, CDR2 YENEEA. The CDR3 sequence is 14 residues long. After removal of 5 bases from V and 7 bases from J, the junction contained 9 bases not matched to a gene.

This sequence joins TRBV6-1 and TRBJ2-7; 10 positions agree with TRBD2. The CDR3 is 15 residues long. Germline CDR1 is MNHNS and CDR2 is SASEGT. J lost 3 bases, V lost 7 bases, and 9 bases had no gene match. This chain's CDR3 is CASNPGLAADYEQYF. CDR3 nucleotides: TGTGCCAGCAACCCCGGACTAGCGGCCGACTACGAGCAGTACTTC.

As concerns this clonotype: Just one base apart from a much larger clone, this may be a read error. This chain connects TRBV27 to TRBJ1-1, with 9 positions matching TRBD1. The CDR3 runs 12 residues. Trimming cost V 6 bases and J 4 bases; bases outside gene matches: 0. CDR1 and CDR2 (germline): MNHEY, SMNVEV (reference sequence). The CDR3 DNA reads as TGTGCCAGCAGGACAGGGGGCACTGAAGCTTTCTTT. Translated: CASRTGGTEAFF.

The table lists this clonotype with many counts. The chain uses TRBV6-5 and TRBJ1-5; 8 bases fit TRBD1. Losses at the gene ends were 10 bases for V and 3 bases for J; bases not matched to a gene: 8. The CDR3 consists of 14 residues. Germline lookup yields CDR1 MNHEY and CDR2 SVGAGI. The CDR3 reads CAIDRDRINQPQHF. The CDR3, as DNA: TGTGCCATCGACCGGGACAGGATCAATCAGCCCCAGCATTTT.

This clonotype occurred many times. The gene calls are TRBV28 and TRBJ2-5, with 7 positions matching TRBD2. This CDR3 has 14 amino acids. Unmatched junction bases numbered 7, after V lost 7 bases and J lost 2 bases. Germline CDR1 MDHEN, CDR2 SYDVKM. For the CDR3, the DNA is TGTGCCAGCACCCCGGGGGGACGGCAAGAGACCCAGTACTTC. This translates into CASTPGGRQETQYF.

This clonotype was recorded many times. The chain uses TRBV12-3 or TRBV12-4 and TRBJ2-7, with TRBD1 matching over 7 bases. The CDR3 covers 14 residues. Trimming at V came to 7 bases and at J to 4 bases, leaving 10 bases not matched to a gene. The CDR3 reads CASTLRGLSYEQYF. The CDR3 coding sequence is TGTGCCAGCACCCTGAGGGGGCTAAGTTACGAGCAGTACTTC.

This clonotype was seen repeatedly, ten times or more. This chain joins TRBV6-2 or TRBV6-3 and TRBJ1-1; the match to TRBD1 covers 7 bases. V was pared by 2 bases and J by 12 bases, with 18 bases of the junction left unmatched. The CDR3 is 16 residues long. Germline assignment: CDR1 MNHEY and CDR2 SVGEGT. The CDR3 nucleotides are TGTGCCAGCAGTTACCGATTAGAGGTGACAGGGCGGGTAACTTTCTTT. It translates to CASSYRLEVTGRVTFF.

This clonotype was detected ten times or more. The rearrangement joins TRBV11-3 to TRBJ1-3, with D possibly TRBD1 on 6 matching bases. Germline CDR1 is SGHNT and CDR2 is YENEEA. The CDR3 runs to 13 residues. V gave up 6 bases and J gave up 2 bases, with 8 bases separating them. The CDR3 nucleotides are TGTGCCAGCAGGAGGGACACTGGAAACACCATATATTTT. Protein: CASRRDTGNTIYF.

The chain uses TRBV27 and TRBJ2-5; the match to TRBD2 covers 9 bases. This CDR3 has 16 amino acids. CDR1 and CDR2 (germline): MNHEY, SMNVEV (reference sequence). V shed 3 bases, J shed 4 bases, and the junction held 9 bases outside the gene matches. The CDR3 spells CASSLGPRAGGETQYF. Written as DNA, the CDR3 is TGTGCCAGCAGTTTGGGGCCACGAGCGGGAGGAGAGACCCAGTACTTC.

This clonotype has ten or more counts. DNA for the CDR3: TGTGCCAGCAGTCCACAGGGGAACACTGAAGCTTTCTTT. Translating it yields CASSPQGNTEAFF. The chain joins TRBV12-3 or TRBV12-4 to TRBJ1-1, with a weak D call TRBD1 (6 bases). Trimming cost V 5 bases and J 1 base, with 8 bases left between them. The CDR3 contains 13 residues.

This clonotype was seen repeatedly, ten times or more. Just one base apart from a much larger clone, this may be a read error. The chain has TRBV10-3 and TRBJ2-7; 11 nucleotides align to TRBD1. The CDR3 has 15 residues. Germline-derived CDR1 and CDR2 are ENHRY and SYGVKD. CDR3 sequence reads: CAISDGTGGFYKQYF. The DNA for the CDR3 is TGTGCCATCAGTGATGGGACAGGGGGGTTCTACAAGCAGTACTTC.

This chain links TRBV6-1 with TRBJ1-5; D ambiguous. The CDR3 is 15 residues long. The germline V gene encodes CDR1 MNHNS and CDR2 SASEGT. Trimming left V 0 bases short and J 3 bases short, with 9 bases between. The DNA for the CDR3 is TGTGCCAGCAGTGAAGCTAACGGGAACAATCAGCCCCAGCATTTT. Translated: CASSEANGNNQPQHF.

This clonotype came up many times. The chain is built from TRBV24-1 and TRBJ1-2; D is ambiguous. Germline V gene lookup returns CDR1 KGHDR and CDR2 SFDVKD. With 4 bases removed from V and 8 bases from J, the gap between germline ends came to 13 bases. This CDR3 spans 13 amino acids. DNA for the CDR3: TGTGCCACCAGTGAAGGAGCCGGGAGCGGCTACACCTTC. The encoded protein is CATSEGAGSGYTF.